The 4 T cell receptor beta chains in this list originate from one sample, sequenced in a study of T cell responses to AZD1222 COVID-19 vaccine. Sequencing used immunoSEQ multiplex PCR; TCRdb keeps in-frame clones, though not all of them. The table lists fewer than 130,000 clones, around 81% of them singletons, with roughly 4.8% in the top ten. The sample in question was peripheral blood, obtained on day 0 of AZD1222 vaccination. These receptors were collected from an adult in good health.

This chain joins TRBV28 and TRBJ2-1, with a possible D match to TRBD2 (6 bases). With 1 base removed from V and 5 bases from J, the gap between germline ends came to 12 bases. CDR3 length: 15 residues. The germline CDR1 and CDR2 sequences are MDHEN and SYDVKM. The CDR3 DNA reads TGTGCCAGCAGTTTATCCCTAGCGAGAAACAATGAGCAGTTCTTC. The encoded protein is CASSLSLARNNEQFF.

The rearrangement uses TRBV5-4 and TRBJ1-3, with D possibly being TRBD1 (5 bases). The CDR3 has 15 amino acids. V shed 0 bases and J shed 3 bases, with 10 bases lying between them. Germline CDR1 SGHNT, CDR2 YYREEE (reference sequence). The CDR3 protein is CASSLAGGGGNTIYF. CDR3 coding DNA: TGTGCCAGCAGCTTGGCCGGGGGAGGTGGAAACACCATATATTTT.

This clone was observed a handful of times. As DNA, the CDR3 is TGTGCCAGCAGTCTAAATCCTGGACAGGGCTGGACTTTTGGCTACACCTTC. It is translated as CASSLNPGQGWTFGYTF. The chain has TRBV6-6 and TRBJ1-2, with 8 bases fitting TRBD1. This CDR3 is built from 17 residues. Per germline, CDR1 MNHNY and CDR2 SVGAGI (reference sequence). Trimming cost V 5 bases and J 7 bases; bases outside gene matches: 18.

This clone was recorded once. Distinct nucleotide sequences in the sample also encode this CDR3. The gene calls are TRBV7-2 and TRBJ2-5, with 9 bases lining up with TRBD2. The V segment lost 1 base and the J segment 1 base; nucleotides outside the gene matches: 4. CDR1 and CDR2 (germline): SGHTA, FQGNSA. This CDR3 spans 16 amino acids. This chain's CDR3 is CASSLGLAGPQETQYF. The CDR3 nucleotides read TGTGCCAGCAGCTTAGGGCTAGCGGGACCCCAAGAGACCCAGTACTTC. Together with reference TRBV7-2 and TRBJ2-5, the CDR3 gives the full variable domain: GAGVSQSPSNKVTEKGKDVELRCDPISGHTALYWYRQSLGQGLEFLIYFQGNSAPDKSGLPSDRFSAERTGGSVSTLTIQRTQQEDSAVYLCASSLGLAGPQETQYFGPGTRLLVL.